Sequencing of this T cell receptor beta chain was carried out in a study of technical replicates of blood from a few donors. The V and J ends lost 5 bases and 5 bases respectively, with 23 bases between them. This CDR3 region has 17 residues. Germline CDR1 is LGHNA and CDR2 is YSLEER. Sequencing used immunoSEQ multiplex PCR; TCRdb keeps in-frame clones, though not all of them. The table lists over 70,000 clones, roughly 94% of them singletons. J is TRBJ2-3 and V is TRBV4-3; D gene ambiguous. The source is a human donor in good health. The sequencing sample was made of T cells isolated from PBMCs. The CDR3 loop is CASSSPDGRMTLDTQYF. The CDR3 bases are TGCGCCAGCAGCTCCCCTGATGGCAGGATGACCTTAGATACGCAGTATTTT.